A single sample gave rise to the 14 T cell receptor beta chains below, sequenced in a study of tumor and adjacent non-tumor tissue in lung cancer. TCRbeta libraries were built with three rounds of nested PCR, modified from ARM-PCR. Each CDR3 protein gets one entry after TCRdb re-called the multiplex PCR reads with MiXCR. The sample has about 200,000 distinct CDR3 sequences; 71% are singletons. No cell sorting was done before RNA was extracted from the tissue. Specimen: lung tumor tissue. These receptor sequences come from a man between 60 and 75 years old with non-small cell lung cancer.

A note on this clonotype: A much larger clonotype is one base distant, so this may be a read error. V usage is TRBV29-1 and J usage is TRBJ2-3; 8 bases fit TRBD2. The CDR3 has 15 amino acids. Germline CDR1 reads SQVTM; CDR2 reads ANQGSEA. V shed 7 bases, J shed 3 bases, and the junction held 12 bases outside the gene matches. DNA of the CDR3: TGCAGCGCCAGAACGGGACTAGTTTTGACAGATACGCAGTATTTT. It codes for CSARTGLVLTDTQYF.

The chain employs TRBV6-6 and TRBJ1-3, with TRBD1 as a possible D gene (5 bases). The CDR3 extends over 14 amino acids. Trimming shortened V by 6 bases and J by 0 bases, and 9 bases separated the two germline ends. CDR1 is MNHNY and CDR2 is SVGAGI in the germline V gene (reference sequence). CDR3 nucleotide sequence: TGTGCCAGCAGGAGACAGAGCTCTGGAAACACCATATATTTT. As protein: CASRRQSSGNTIYF.

This clonotype has ten or more counts. V usage is TRBV29-1 and J usage is TRBJ2-7; 15 nucleotides line up with TRBD2. V lost 6 bases and J lost 5; bases outside the gene matches: 8. The CDR3 consists of 15 residues. In germline, CDR1 is SQVTM, CDR2 ANQGSEA. This CDR3 is CSVRGTSGRLNEQYF. CDR3 in DNA: TGCAGCGTCAGAGGGACTAGCGGGAGGCTTAACGAGCAGTACTTC.

The chain employs TRBV10-3 and TRBJ2-7; no reliable D call. The ends were cut back, 6 bases at V and 3 bases at J, with 9 bases in the middle. The CDR3 sequence is 12 residues long. Looked up from germline, CDR1 is ENHRY and CDR2 is SYGVKD. The CDR3 coding sequence is TGTGCCATCAGAGGCGAGTGCTACGAGCAGTACTTC. Translating it yields CAIRGECYEQYF.

This clonotype was found once. A junction boundary mismatches the germline segment, possibly from a read error. The rearrangement links TRBV11-2 to TRBJ2-2; D gene uncertain. The CDR3 runs to 18 residues. Germline CDR1 and CDR2: SGHAT and FQNNGV. The CDR3 nucleotides read TGTGCCAACAGCCCCCCATTCGCACTAAAACCGAACACCGGGGAGCTGTTTTTT. Translating gives CANSPPFALKPNTGELFF.

This clonotype came up once. A much larger clone is a single base away; this may be a read error. The chain employs TRBV20-1 and TRBJ2-7; D remains ambiguous. CDR3 length equals 12 residues. CDR1 DFQATT and CDR2 SNEGSKA come from the germline V gene (reference sequence). CDR3 bases: TGCAGTGCTACTAGGGATACCTACAAGCAGTACTTC. This gives the protein CSATRDTYKQYF.

Turning to this clonotype: Being one base from a much bigger clone, this may be a read error. CDR3 DNA sequence: TGTGCCAGCATCTTCGCGGGAACTGAAGCTTTCTTT. Translation gives CASIFAGTEAFF. This chain uses TRBV11-1 with TRBJ1-1; D is unresolved. V lost 7 bases, J lost 5 bases, and 11 bases lay in between. From germline, CDR1 is SGHAT and CDR2 FQDESV (reference sequence). The CDR3 length is 12 residues.

Of note for this clonotype: One end of the junction varies from germline; a read error may be responsible. CDR3 sequence reads: CASGLAVDAIQETQYF. In DNA form, the CDR3 reads TGTGCCAGCGGCTTAGCGGTGGACGCCATCCAAGAGACCCAGTACTTT. V is TRBV11-2 and J is TRBJ2-5; possibly TRBD2 for D (6 bases). Germline CDR1 is SGHAT and CDR2 is FQNNGV. The CDR3 extends over 16 amino acids.

With respect to this clonotype: A read error may be the cause here, since a much bigger clone is one base away. This chain links TRBV6-1 with TRBJ1-3; D might be TRBD1 (5 bases). The germline CDR1 and CDR2 sequences are MNHNS and SASEGT. CDR3 size: 15 residues. CDR3 DNA: TGTGCCACCAGTCTCAAACCGGCAGGGTCGGACACCATATATTTT. This encodes CATSLKPAGSDTIYF.

Concerning this clonotype: A read error may produce the germline difference seen at one junction end. The chain employs TRBV24-1 and TRBJ2-1; D unclear. CDR3 length: 16 amino acids. Germline V lookup: CDR1 KGHDR, CDR2 SFDVKD. In nucleotides, the CDR3 is TGTGTCACCAGTGATCATCCTTCCCGTGGGAACAATGAGCAGTTCTTC. This encodes CVTSDHPSRGNNEQFF.

The chain is built from TRBV12-3 or TRBV12-4 and TRBJ2-7; the match to TRBD2 covers 10 bases. Losses at the gene ends were 6 bases for V and 2 bases for J; bases not matched to a gene: 4. This CDR3 is built from 14 residues. CDR3 coding DNA: TGTGCCAGCAGACCTAGCGGGGGCGCCTACGAGCAGTACTTC. It yields the protein CASRPSGGAYEQYF.

The chain joins TRBV11-3 to TRBJ1-4, with 11 bases identical to TRBD1. V shed 5 bases, J shed 2 bases, and the junction held 13 bases outside the gene matches. This CDR3 spans 19 amino acids. Germline CDR1 is SGHNT and CDR2 is YENEEA. The CDR3, as DNA: TGTGCCAGCAGCCCAGGGACAGGGGGTACCCTAGCGACTAATGAAAAACTGTTTTTT. This gives the protein CASSPGTGGTLATNEKLFF.

This clonotype was seen only once. The chain has TRBV4-2 and TRBJ2-1; no clear D gene. This CDR3 has 12 residues. Germline assignment: CDR1 LGHNA and CDR2 YNFKEQ. V was trimmed by 7 bases and J by 8 bases, leaving 12 bases between them. In DNA, the CDR3 is TGTGCCAGCATCCTCCGGAGCGATGAGCAGTTCTTC. This gives the protein CASILRSDEQFF.

This clonotype was seen more than once but under ten times. This sequence joins TRBV11-2 and TRBJ2-7; D remains unclear. CDR3 length: 14 residues. V lost 1 base, J lost 3 bases, and 10 bases lay in between. Germline values: CDR1 SGHAT, CDR2 FQNNGV. CDR3 residues: CASSLARPRYEQYF. The CDR3 bases are TGTGCCAGCAGCTTAGCTCGCCCCCGCTACGAGCAGTACTTC.